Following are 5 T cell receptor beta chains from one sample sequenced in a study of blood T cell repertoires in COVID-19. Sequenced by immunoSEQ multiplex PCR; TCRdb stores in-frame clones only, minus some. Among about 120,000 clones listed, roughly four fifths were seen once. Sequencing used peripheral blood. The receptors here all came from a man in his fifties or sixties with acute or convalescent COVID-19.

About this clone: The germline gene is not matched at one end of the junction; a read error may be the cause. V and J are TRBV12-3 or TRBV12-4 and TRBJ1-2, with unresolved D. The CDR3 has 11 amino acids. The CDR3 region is CASSAAGIRLF. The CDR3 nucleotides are TGTGCCAGCAGTGCCGCCGGGATCCGACTCTTC.

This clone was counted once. The CDR3 here is CASSLRGDPYNEQFF. The CDR3 nucleotides read TGTGCCAGCAGCTTACGGGGGGACCCCTACAATGAGCAGTTCTTC. The V call is TRBV7-3, the J call TRBJ2-1; 7 bases map to TRBD2. Germline CDR1 is SGHTA and CDR2 is FQGTGA. The V segment lost 2 bases and the J segment 2 bases; nucleotides outside the gene matches: 3. This CDR3 has 15 amino acids.

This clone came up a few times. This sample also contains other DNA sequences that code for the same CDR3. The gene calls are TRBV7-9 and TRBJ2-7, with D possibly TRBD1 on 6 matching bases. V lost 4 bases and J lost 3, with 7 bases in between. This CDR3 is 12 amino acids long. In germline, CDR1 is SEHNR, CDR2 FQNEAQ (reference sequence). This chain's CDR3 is CASSSQGYEQYF. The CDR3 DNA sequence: TGTGCCAGCAGCTCACAGGGCTACGAGCAGTACTTC. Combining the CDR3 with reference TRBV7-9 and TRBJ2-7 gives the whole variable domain DTGVSQNPRHKITKRGQNVTFRCDPISEHNRLYWYRQTLGQGPEFLTYFQNEAQLEKSRLLSDRFSAERPKGSFSTLEIQRTEQGDSAMYLCASSSQGYEQYFGPGTRLTVT.

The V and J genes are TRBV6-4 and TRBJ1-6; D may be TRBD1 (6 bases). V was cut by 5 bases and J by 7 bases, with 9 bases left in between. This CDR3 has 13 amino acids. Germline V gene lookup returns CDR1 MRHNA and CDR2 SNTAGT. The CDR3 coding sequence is TGTGCCAGCAGTATAACAGGGAATTCACCCCTCCACTTT. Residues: CASSITGNSPLHF.

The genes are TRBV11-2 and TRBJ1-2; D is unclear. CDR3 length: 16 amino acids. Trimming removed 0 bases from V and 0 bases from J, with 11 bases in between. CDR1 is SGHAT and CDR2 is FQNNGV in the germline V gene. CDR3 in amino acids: CASSLDRQSTNYGYTF. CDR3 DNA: TGTGCCAGCAGCTTAGATAGACAATCGACTAACTATGGCTACACCTTC.